This TCR beta chain came from a study of neurological immune-mediated disorders. The authors made cDNA by 5'RACE with 10-nucleotide random UMIs. TCRdb recomputed calls from the 5' RACE reads with MiXCR, one row per CDR3 protein. In the table there are 20,000 to 25,000 distinct CDR3 sequences, 17% of which are singletons. The CDR3 length is 14 residues. Germline CDR1 is DFQATT and CDR2 is SNEGSKA (reference sequence). The V and J ends lost 6 bases and 5 bases, in that order; junction bases with no gene match: 10. Sample: CD8+ T cells from blood. This TCR derives from a woman under 30 with multiple sclerosis. This chain links TRBV20-1 with TRBJ1-1; 9 bases align to TRBD1. The chain's CDR3 is CSARKTGGMTEAFF. The CDR3 nucleotides read TGCAGTGCGAGGAAGACAGGGGGAATGACTGAAGCTTTCTTT.